The 9 T cell receptor beta chains below all came from one sample that was sequenced in a study of identical twins (dated by TCRdb to the mid-2010s). The library was built by means of 5' RACE. The run used an Illumina HiSeq 2000. Through fastp at Q25 and MiXCR, TCRdb rebuilt clones from the public reads, retaining in-frame beta chains. Entries are consolidated by CDR3 protein sequence, retaining the most common genes and DNA. The sample table holds about 240,000 distinct CDR3 sequences, of which about 12% were seen once. Together, the top ten hold 3.5% to 5% of the sample. This sample was shared with a second study, whose subject was yellow fever vaccine responses in identical twins.

Sequencing used memory (CD45RO+) T cells sorted from blood. The cell subset or site tag for this specimen amounts to: CD45RO+ enriched T cells. The receptors shown here come from a young woman in good health.

The rearrangement joins TRBV24-1 to TRBJ2-3; D unclear. Germline CDR1 is KGHDR and CDR2 is SFDVKD. CDR3 length: 12 amino acids. Trimming pared 6 bases from V and 3 bases from J, leaving 6 bases between. The CDR3 bases are TGTGCCACCAGTAAGGGAACAGATACGCAGTATTTT. Translating it yields CATSKGTDTQYF.

This clonotype was counted between two and nine times. The chain employs TRBV4-2 and TRBJ1-6; 7 positions match TRBD1. CDR1 and CDR2 from the germline V gene are LGHNA and YNFKEQ. The CDR3 length is 15 residues. The V gene end was trimmed by 4 bases and the J gene end by 8 bases; junction bases not matched to a gene: 8. CDR3 nucleotide sequence: TGTGCCAGCAGCCGATCGGGACAGTCGGATTCACCCCTCCACTTT. As protein: CASSRSGQSDSPLHF.

The V call is TRBV19, the J call TRBJ2-2; no firm D call. The ends were cut back, 1 base at V and 7 bases at J, with 13 bases in the middle. The CDR3 is made up of 15 amino acids. The germline gives CDR1 LNHDA, CDR2 SQIVND (reference sequence). Here the CDR3 reads CASSIARATGGELFF. The CDR3 nucleotides read TGTGCCAGTAGTATAGCTCGGGCAACCGGCGGGGAGCTGTTTTTT.

This chain links TRBV6-2 or TRBV6-3 with TRBJ1-5; D gene unclear. The V end lost 6 bases, the J end lost 2 bases, and 11 bases lay between the germline ends. The germline gives CDR1 MNHEY, CDR2 SVGEGT. CDR3 length: 14 residues. The CDR3 nucleotides read TGTGCCAGCAGCCCTAGGGCCGGCAATCAGCCCCAGCATTTT. Its translation: CASSPRAGNQPQHF.

A few counts support this clonotype. The genes are TRBV3-1 and TRBJ1-1; a possible D gene is TRBD1 (6 bases). CDR1 is LGHDT, CDR2 YNNKEL, per germline (reference sequence). The CDR3 runs 13 residues. Trimming took off 3 bases at V and 6 bases at J, with 11 bases between the two ends. For the CDR3, the DNA is TGTGCCAGCAGCCATGGGGGGGCCGCTGAAGCTTTCTTT. This codes for CASSHGGAAEAFF.

In its sample, this clonotype was seen a few times. The chain carries TRBV3-1 and TRBJ2-5; 7 bases line up with TRBD1. V gave up 3 bases and J gave up 5 bases; unmatched junction bases: 6. Germline V gene sequence: CDR1 LGHDT, CDR2 YNNKEL (reference sequence). This CDR3 is 14 amino acids long. CDR3 protein: CASSQPGQRETQYF. The CDR3 DNA reads as TGTGCCAGCAGCCAGCCGGGACAGAGGGAGACCCAGTACTTC.

This clonotype was seen repeatedly, ten times or more. The chain recombines TRBV4-2 with TRBJ2-3, with 15 bases that match TRBD2. In germline, CDR1 is LGHNA, CDR2 YNFKEQ. V shed 1 base, J shed 3 bases, and the junction held 2 bases outside the gene matches. This CDR3 is built from 17 residues. The CDR3 DNA sequence: TGTGCCAGCAGCCAAGGTGGACTAGCGGGAGGGACAGATACGCAGTATTTT. Its translation: CASSQGGLAGGTDTQYF.

The chain is built from TRBV4-2 and TRBJ2-1, with D maybe TRBD1 (5 bases). The CDR3 contains 16 residues. Between the trimmed V and J ends, which lost 2 bases and 5 bases, there was a span of 16 bases. Germline CDR1 and CDR2: LGHNA and YNFKEQ. Written as DNA, the CDR3 is TGTGCCAGCAGCCAAAGCAATAGGGGCGGTAACAATGAGCAGTTCTTC. Its protein product is CASSQSNRGGNNEQFF.

A few counts support this clonotype. The rearrangement uses TRBV12-5 and TRBJ2-1, with D perhaps matching TRBD2 (6 bases). The CDR3 has 14 amino acids. Trimming cost V 5 bases and J 9 bases, with 17 bases left between them. Germline V gives CDR1 LGHNT, CDR2 FRNRAP. CDR3 coding DNA: TGTGCTAGTGGTCACGGGACTTCTGTTAGTGAGCAGTTCTTC. It codes for CASGHGTSVSEQFF.